The clone carrying this T cell receptor beta chain was recorded many times. This entry comes from a study of Graves' ophthalmopathy and Graves' hyperthyroidism. Hyperthyroidism was new, under 2 months, in patients aged 18 to 65. The germline CDR1 and CDR2 sequences are SEHNR and FQNEAQ (reference sequence). CDR3 length: 14 residues. V was pared by 4 bases and J by 3 bases, with 13 bases between. TCR beta CDR3 regions were amplified from RNA transcripts. First-round RT-PCR employed HTBI primers, with a second-round multiplex PCR after it. TCRdb ran MiXCR on the multiplex PCR reads and lists one entry per CDR3 protein. Counted here are around 1.1 million distinct CDR3 sequences, about two fifths occurring once; the ten biggest clones make up roughly 11%.

This clonotype was obtained from an adult man with Graves' hyperthyroidism. This sequence joins TRBV7-9 and TRBJ2-7; D remains unclear. The sample comprised peripheral blood or thyroid tissue (not recorded which). The CDR3 DNA reads TGTGCCAGCAGCTCAAAGTGGGGTGGCTACGAGCAGTACTTC. It specifies CASSSKWGGYEQYF. Combining the CDR3 with reference TRBV7-9 and TRBJ2-7 gives the whole variable domain DTGVSQNPRHKITKRGQNVTFRCDPISEHNRLYWYRQTLGQGPEFLTYFQNEAQLEKSRLLSDRFSAERPKGSFSTLEIQRTEQGDSAMYLCASSSKWGGYEQYFGPGTRLTVT.